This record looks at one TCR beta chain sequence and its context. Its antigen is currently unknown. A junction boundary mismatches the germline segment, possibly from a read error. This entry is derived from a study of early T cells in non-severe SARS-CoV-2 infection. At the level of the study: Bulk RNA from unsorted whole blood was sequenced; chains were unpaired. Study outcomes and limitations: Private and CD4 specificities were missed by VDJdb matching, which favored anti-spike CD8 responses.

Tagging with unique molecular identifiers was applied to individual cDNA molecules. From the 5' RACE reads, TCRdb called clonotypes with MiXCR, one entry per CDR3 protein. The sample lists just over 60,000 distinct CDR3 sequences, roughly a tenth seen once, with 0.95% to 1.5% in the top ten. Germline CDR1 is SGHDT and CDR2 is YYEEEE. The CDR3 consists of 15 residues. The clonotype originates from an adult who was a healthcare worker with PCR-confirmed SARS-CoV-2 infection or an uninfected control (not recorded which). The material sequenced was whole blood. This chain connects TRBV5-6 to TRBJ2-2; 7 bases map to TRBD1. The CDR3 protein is CASSRGQITTGELFF. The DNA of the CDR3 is TGTGCCAGCAGCCGGGGACAGATAACCACCGGAGAGCTGTTTTTT.